The 28 T cell receptor beta chains presented below share a single source sample, sequenced in a study of OX40 agonist ivuxolimab in advanced cancers. TCRdb's copy holds only in-frame clones and misses some; the assay was immunoSEQ multiplex PCR. Among roughly 50,000 clones listed, roughly 90% were seen once. The sequencing used CD4+ or CD8+ T cells sorted from blood, collected in a trial of the OX40 agonist ivuxolimab. These TCRs come from an adult with an advanced solid tumor such as melanoma, head and neck, liver or kidney cancer.

This chain connects TRBV5-8 to TRBJ1-5, with D possibly being TRBD1 (6 bases). The germline V gene has CDR1 SGHTS and CDR2 YDEGEE. This CDR3 has 15 residues. V was cut by 3 bases and J by 2 bases, with 12 bases left in between. CDR3 loop: CASSSDYRGNQPQHF. CDR3 DNA sequence: TGTGCCAGCAGCTCCGACTACAGGGGCAATCAGCCCCAGCATTTT. The complete variable domain, with remaining parts taken from reference TRBV5-8 and TRBJ1-5, reads EAGVTQSPTHLIKTRGQQATLRCSPISGHTSVYWYQQALGLGLQFLLWYDEGEERNRGNFPPRFSGRQFPNYSSELNVNALELEDSALYLCASSSDYRGNQPQHFGDGTRLSIL.

In its sample, this clone was seen once. The chain combines TRBV30 with TRBJ2-2; D is undetermined. Between the trimmed V and J ends, which lost 0 bases and 5 bases, there was a span of 10 bases. Looked up from germline, CDR1 is GTSNPN and CDR2 is SVGIG (reference sequence). This CDR3 contains 14 residues. The DNA of the CDR3 is TGTGCCTGGAGTGTAAAGGCCAGGACCGGGGAGCTGTTTTTT. It is translated as CAWSVKARTGELFF.

This chain links TRBV10-3 with TRBJ2-1, with 9 bases matching TRBD1. Germline values: CDR1 ENHRY, CDR2 SYGVKD. The length of the CDR3 is 15 residues. The junction had 7 bases not matched to a gene; V was cut back by 6 bases and J by 4 bases. DNA for the CDR3: TGTGCCATCAGGAAGGACAGGGGCCTTTACAATGAGCAGTTCTTC. This translates into CAIRKDRGLYNEQFF.

This clone showed up just a few times. This sequence joins TRBV18 and TRBJ2-1; 11 bases are a match to TRBD1. The CDR3 runs to 12 residues. The V gene end was trimmed by 3 bases and the J gene end by 12 bases; junction bases not matched to a gene: 1. Germline V CDR1 and CDR2: KGHSH, LQKENI. The CDR3: CASSPGQGVQFF. As DNA, the CDR3 is TGTGCCAGCTCACCGGGACAGGGGGTGCAGTTCTTC.

The chain carries TRBV28 and TRBJ1-1; D is unresolved. Germline V gene data show CDR1 as MDHEN and CDR2 as SYDVKM. This CDR3 contains 13 residues. V was pared by 8 bases and J by 1 base, with 11 bases between. In nucleotides, the CDR3 is TGTGCCAGCCTCAGGTCGGGGAACACTGAAGCTTTCTTT. This codes for CASLRSGNTEAFF.

The CDR3 region has the DNA TGTGCCAGCAGCCAACTTACAGGGAACTCCGAGCAGTACTTC. It yields the protein CASSQLTGNSEQYF. The genes are TRBV14 and TRBJ2-7; perhaps TRBD1 as D (6 bases). Trimming took off 2 bases at V and 6 bases at J, with 14 bases between the two ends. The CDR3 has 14 amino acids. In germline, CDR1 is SGHDN, CDR2 FVKESK.

The chain is built from TRBV7-5 and TRBJ2-1; TRBD2 is the table's D call, not checked against the DNA. TRBV7-5 is a pseudogene segment. The CDR3 length is 16 residues. The CDR3 DNA follows: TGTGCCAGAAGCTTCCTAGCGGGAGGATCGAACAATGAGCAGTTCTTC. This sequence encodes CARSFLAGGSNNEQFF.

The rearrangement uses TRBV19 and TRBJ1-2; 9 nucleotides line up with TRBD1. The CDR3 contains 14 residues. V lost 7 bases, J lost 3 bases, and 6 bases stayed unmatched. CDR1 and CDR2 from the germline V gene are LNHDA and SQIVND (reference sequence). CDR3 amino acids: CASNPTGGDYGYTF. Here the CDR3 DNA reads TGTGCCAGTAATCCGACAGGGGGGGACTATGGCTACACCTTC.

The rearrangement joins TRBV7-9 to TRBJ2-3, with a tentative D call TRBD2 (5 bases). Germline loops: CDR1 SEHNR, CDR2 FQNEAQ (reference sequence). This CDR3 contains 16 residues. V lost 4 bases and J lost 0, with 14 bases in between. CDR3 coding DNA: TGTGCCAGCAGCTCTTTCCCAGCGGAAAGCACAGATACGCAGTATTTT. Translating it yields CASSSFPAESTDTQYF.

This clone has more than one count but fewer than ten. The chain couples TRBV10-3 to TRBJ1-1, with TRBD1 matching 7 bases. The junction had 12 bases not matched to a gene; V was cut back by 11 bases and J by 3 bases. From germline, CDR1 is ENHRY and CDR2 SYGVKD. The CDR3 runs to 14 residues. The CDR3 bases are TGTGCCGCACAGGGGTGGGGAGGGGACACTGAAGCTTTCTTT. Its protein is CAAQGWGGDTEAFF.

The chain is built from TRBV9 and TRBJ2-7; 8 bases line up with TRBD2. Per the germline V gene, CDR1 is SGDLS and CDR2 is YYNGEE. The CDR3 totals 14 residues. J lost 2 bases, V lost 3 bases, and 4 bases had no gene match. DNA for the CDR3: TGTGCCAGCAGCGGGAGCGGGGGTCCCTACGAGCAGTACTTC. Translation: CASSGSGGPYEQYF.

The rearrangement joins TRBV7-2 to TRBJ2-7; no definite D call. Per germline, CDR1 SGHTA and CDR2 FQGNSA. V shed 1 base and J shed 0 bases, with 13 bases lying between them. The CDR3 consists of 16 residues. Here the CDR3 DNA reads TGTGCCAGCAGCTTAGACGCCGTTAGTTCCTCCTACGAGCAGTACTTC. This codes for CASSLDAVSSSYEQYF. The variable domain in full, completed from reference TRBV7-2 and TRBJ2-7, reads GAGVSQSPSNKVTEKGKDVELRCDPISGHTALYWYRQSLGQGLEFLIYFQGNSAPDKSGLPSDRFSAERTGGSVSTLTIQRTQQEDSAVYLCASSLDAVSSSYEQYFGPGTRLTVT.

The chain links TRBV5-1 to TRBJ1-2; possibly TRBD1 for D (6 bases). The V gene lost 4 bases and the J gene lost 8 bases, with 15 bases spanning the gap. This CDR3 is 13 amino acids long. CDR1 is SGHRS and CDR2 is YFSETQ in the germline V gene. The chain's CDR3 is CASSKGQLQGYTF. The CDR3 nucleotides read TGCGCCAGCAGCAAAGGACAGCTGCAAGGCTACACCTTC.

This chain links TRBV2 with TRBJ1-2; no firm D call. From germline, CDR1 is SNHLY and CDR2 FYNNEI. The CDR3 runs to 12 residues. V was clipped by 5 bases and J by 6 bases, with 10 bases between them. DNA for the CDR3: TGTGCCAGCAGTTCATCCCTGAATGGCTACACCTTC. It specifies CASSSSLNGYTF. The entire variable domain, with the rest obtained from reference TRBV2 and TRBJ1-2, is as follows: EPEVTQTPSHQVTQMGQEVILRCVPISNHLYFYWYRQILGQKVEFLVSFYNNEISEKSEIFDDQFSVERPDGSNFTLKIRSTKLEDSAMYFCASSSSLNGYTFGSGTRLTVV.

The rearrangement uses TRBV6-4 and TRBJ2-5; 8 nucleotides match TRBD1. J gave up 0 bases and V 6 bases, and 3 bases lay outside the gene matches. The CDR3 runs to 14 residues. CDR1 MRHNA and CDR2 SNTAGT come from the germline V gene. CDR3 region: CASRRGQDQETQYF. The CDR3 coding sequence is TGTGCCAGCAGGAGGGGACAGGACCAAGAGACCCAGTACTTC.

The chain employs TRBV11-2 and TRBJ2-5; possible D gene TRBD2, 5 bases. The CDR3 length is 14 residues. CDR1 and CDR2 from the germline V gene are SGHAT and FQNNGV. Trimming left V 5 bases short and J 9 bases short, with 19 bases between. This CDR3 reads CASSPVGGPGAQYF. The CDR3 nucleotides read TGTGCCAGCAGCCCCGTCGGAGGCCCCGGGGCCCAGTACTTC. The whole variable domain, remainder taken from reference TRBV11-2 and TRBJ2-5, is EAGVAQSPRYKIIEKRQSVAFWCNPISGHATLYWYQQILGQGPKLLIQFQNNGVVDDSQLPKDRFSAERLKGVDSTLKIQPAKLEDSAVYLCASSPVGGPGAQYFGPGTRLLVL.

The rearrangement uses TRBV5-1 and TRBJ1-2, with 7 nucleotides matching TRBD1. The length of the CDR3 is 12 residues. Unmatched junction bases numbered 1, after V lost 2 bases and J lost 6 bases. Germline-derived CDR1 and CDR2 are SGHRS and YFSETQ. The CDR3: CASSFGTDGYTF. The CDR3 region has the DNA TGCGCCAGCAGCTTCGGGACAGATGGCTACACCTTC.

The chain joins TRBV9 to TRBJ2-1; D call uncertain. Germline assignment: CDR1 SGDLS and CDR2 YYNGEE. V dropped 3 bases and J dropped 0 bases, with 10 bases sitting between them. The CDR3 has 15 amino acids. The chain's CDR3 is CASSGQGASYNEQFF. The CDR3 coding sequence is TGTGCCAGCAGCGGGCAAGGCGCCTCCTACAATGAGCAGTTCTTC.

This rearrangement joins TRBV28 to TRBJ2-2, with TRBD2 matching over 8 bases. The CDR3 loop spans 18 amino acids. Trimming cost V 4 bases and J 1 base; bases outside gene matches: 11. From germline, CDR1 is MDHEN and CDR2 SYDVKM. This CDR3 reads CASSSHRGGGLNTGELFF. CDR3 in DNA: TGTGCCAGCAGTTCTCACCGGGGGGGCGGGCTGAACACCGGGGAGCTGTTTTTT.

J is TRBJ2-1 and V is TRBV11-2, with 8 bases aligning to TRBD2. Germline V gene lookup returns CDR1 SGHAT and CDR2 FQNNGV. V was clipped by 5 bases and J by 7 bases; unmatched bases: 16. This CDR3 has 17 residues. CDR3 sequence reads: CASSKSLASGLSNEQFF. The CDR3 bases are TGTGCCAGCAGCAAATCCCTCGCTAGCGGGTTATCTAATGAGCAGTTCTTC.

The chain carries TRBV18 and TRBJ1-3; no reliable D call. The V end lost 0 bases, the J end lost 4 bases, and 16 bases lay between the germline ends. CDR1 is KGHSH and CDR2 is LQKENI in the germline V gene. CDR3 size: 17 residues. The CDR3 bases are TGTGCCAGCTCACCACCCGAGGGCATCGAGATCGGAAACACCATATATTTT. This encodes CASSPPEGIEIGNTIYF. The full variable domain, rest sourced from reference TRBV18 and TRBJ1-3, is NAGVMQNPRHLVRRRGQEARLRCSPMKGHSHVYWYRQLPEEGLKFMVYLQKENIIDESGMPKERFSAEFPKEGPSILRIQQVVRGDSAAYFCASSPPEGIEIGNTIYFGEGSWLTVV.

Comment on this clone: Other DNA sequences from this sample encode an identical CDR3 as well. V is TRBV30 and J is TRBJ1-3; D not resolved. Per the germline V gene, CDR1 is GTSNPN and CDR2 is SVGIG (reference sequence). The CDR3 consists of 13 residues. V gave up 3 bases and J gave up 0 bases, with 6 bases separating them. CDR3 DNA sequence: TGTGCCTGGAGCCGGGGCTCTGGAAACACCATATATTTT. Translating it yields CAWSRGSGNTIYF. Looking up the rest from reference TRBV30 and TRBJ1-3 gives the full variable domain: SQTIHQWPATLVQPVGSPLSLECTVEGTSNPNLYWYRQAAGRGLQLLFYSVGIGQISSEVPQNLSASRPQDRQFILSSKKLLLSDSGFYLCAWSRGSGNTIYFGEGSWLTVV.

The chain couples TRBV7-8 to TRBJ2-7; TRBD1 agrees at 7 bases. Trimming removed 3 bases from V and 4 bases from J; junction bases left unmatched: 12. In germline, CDR1 is SGHVS, CDR2 FQNEAQ. The CDR3 totals 16 residues. CDR3 DNA sequence: TGTGCCAGCAGCTTTGGGTTGGTGGGACAGCTTTACGAGCAGTACTTC. Amino acid sequence: CASSFGLVGQLYEQYF.

The V gene is TRBV2, the J gene TRBJ2-4; 10 nucleotides line up with TRBD2. Germline V lookup: CDR1 SNHLY, CDR2 FYNNEI. Trimming cost V 4 bases and J 7 bases; bases outside gene matches: 4. This CDR3 contains 14 residues. The CDR3 DNA is TGTGCCAGCAGTGGAATAGCGGGGGGTAACATTCAGTACTTC. It translates to CASSGIAGGNIQYF.

This clone was observed a single time. V gene TRBV28 combines with J gene TRBJ1-5; tentatively, D is TRBD1 (5 bases). V lost 3 bases and J 2 bases, leaving 11 bases between the germline ends. Germline V lookup: CDR1 MDHEN, CDR2 SYDVKM. CDR3 size: 15 residues. The chain's CDR3 is CASSLGGDGNQPQHF. In DNA form, the CDR3 reads TGTGCCAGCAGTTTGGGTGGGGACGGCAATCAGCCCCAGCATTTT.

The chain uses TRBV6-5 and TRBJ2-7; D perhaps matches TRBD2 (7 bases). CDR3 length equals 14 residues. From germline, CDR1 is MNHEY and CDR2 SVGAGI. Trimming pared 6 bases from V and 3 bases from J, leaving 15 bases between. The DNA of the CDR3 is TGTGCCAGCAGCCGCCCGAGGGGGGGCTACGAGCAGTACTTC. It translates to CASSRPRGGYEQYF.

The chain joins TRBV28 to TRBJ2-7, with a tentative D call TRBD1 (7 bases). The germline V gene has CDR1 MDHEN and CDR2 SYDVKM. V gave up 8 bases and J gave up 6 bases, with 14 bases separating them. The CDR3 is made up of 12 amino acids. The CDR3: CASRRGLSEQYF. Here the CDR3 DNA reads TGTGCCAGCCGGAGGGGGCTGAGCGAGCAGTACTTC.

This chain joins TRBV6-6 and TRBJ1-5, with D possibly being TRBD1 (5 bases). The CDR3 is made up of 13 amino acids. V was pared by 5 bases and J by 8 bases, with 13 bases between. CDR1 and CDR2 (germline): MNHNY, SVGAGI (reference sequence). As DNA, the CDR3 is TGTGCCAGCAGTAGAGAGACGGGGGAGCCCCAGCATTTT. Residues: CASSRETGEPQHF.